This T cell receptor (beta chain) emerged from a study of beta chain features in type 1 diabetes. This clone was recorded a few times. Antigen: not known. Study conclusions and caveats: Sampled from patients, naive, central memory and Treg TCRB repertoires appeared more similar than those sampled from healthy donors. Shorter TCRB CDR3s, moderately but significantly so, marked every one of the four CD4+ subsets in Type 1 diabetes patients.

Sequencing targeted expressed TCRB transcripts, as all isolated RNA had been reverse transcribed. TCRdb's table, derived via immunoSEQ multiplex PCR, lists solely in-frame clones and lacks some. The sample yields some 350,000 clones, roughly 13% seen once. The CDR3 is 13 amino acids. Germline-derived CDR1 and CDR2 are GTSNPN and SVGIG (reference sequence). Unmatched junction bases numbered 1, after V lost 1 base and J lost 2 bases. Sequencing was carried out using naive CD4+ T cells from blood. The chain couples TRBV30 to TRBJ2-5, with TRBD1 identical over 7 bases. The receptor was derived from a woman between 18 and 29 years old with type 1 diabetes. The CDR3 nucleotides read TGTGCCTGGAGTGGGGGACAGCAAGAGACCCAGTACTTC. Its translation is CAWSGGQQETQYF.